This T cell receptor (beta chain) was identified during a study of vaccination and CD4 T cells after COVID-19. The wider study: Post-vaccine specimens were obtained a median about 73 days after dose two (range 14 to 241).

The CDR3 spans 16 residues. Unmatched junction bases numbered 6, after V lost 5 bases and J lost 0 bases. The germline gives CDR1 MDHEN, CDR2 SYDVKM. Once obtained from cultured CD4+ T cells, the DNA was sequenced using the Oncomine TCR Beta short-read assay. TCRdb independently ran MiXCR on the PCR reads; one entry per CDR3 protein. The sample contains 18,000 or so distinct CDR3 sequences, over 40% of which appear only once. Stated treatment: roughly 10-day PBMC culture with coronavirus spike peptide pools or control peptides (ViraFEST assay). Comments on this clonotype: Its antigen is as yet unknown.

The receptor comes from a human donor who had recovered from COVID-19. Sequenced sample: CD4+ T cells from blood, cultured in vitro. The chain recombines TRBV28 with TRBJ2-7; 11 nucleotides agree with TRBD2. CDR3 in DNA: TGTGCCAGCAGTGACCCAACTAGCGGGAGCTCCTACGAGCAGTACTTC. This translates into CASSDPTSGSSYEQYF.